The rows below give T cell receptor beta chains drawn from one sample of a study of radiation and T cells in renal cell carcinoma. Repertoires were generated with immunoSEQ multiplex PCR, while TCRdb's copy carries only in-frame clones and drops some. This table holds 130,000 to 150,000 clones, 70% to 90% found once. The input for sequencing was blood, taken from a patient whose treatment included radiotherapy and nephrectomy. Every receptor here comes from a woman in her forties or fifties with renal cell carcinoma. Both conserved end residues are trimmed from each CDR3.

v_call	j_call	cdr3_aa
TRBV2	TRBJ2-3	ASSEPLAGGYTDTQY
TRBV20-1	TRBJ1-1	SRPVGTEAF
TRBV30	TRBJ1-3	ASYRAFSGNTIY
TRBV19	TRBJ2-3	ASSIQLAGAADTQY
TRBV5-1	TRBJ1-1	ASSSIDSLNTEAF
TRBV6-4	TRBJ2-7	AGPGTSGRGGWEQY
TRBV4-3	TRBJ1-2	ASSQDREGGYT
TRBV19	TRBJ2-7	ASGTPNSYEQY
TRBV28	TRBJ1-5	ASSEENQPQH
TRBV11-2	TRBJ2-1	ATSSGGPNNEQF
TRBV28	TRBJ1-2	ASSTLQGAGYGYT
TRBV18	TRBJ2-1	ASSPTQAGVSINEQF
TRBV5-1	TRBJ2-3	ASSWTPGLGEDTQY
TRBV21-1	TRBJ1-2	ASSKAKVGGEGNYGYT
TRBV4-3	TRBJ1-3	ASSQDLTGGASGNTIY
TRBV6-1	TRBJ1-4	ASSQGLINEKLF
TRBV10-1	TRBJ1-1	ASSSHMNTEAF
TRBV12-5	TRBJ1-5	ASGYGPNQPQH
TRBV14	TRBJ2-5	ASSLPGGWRETQY
TRBV12-2	TRBJ1-5	ASRTHNPRFKQPQH
TRBV5-1	TRBJ1-3	ASSPGSGLAGNTIY
TRBV4-3	TRBJ2-5	ASSQRAGEAETQY
TRBV9	TRBJ1-2	ASSVDGYGYT
TRBV6-5	TRBJ1-6	ASSRPQGPLH
TRBV5-5	TRBJ2-7	ASSLGSSYEQY
TRBV7-2	TRBJ2-7	ASSLDAGEGEQY
TRBV10-3	TRBJ1-1	AIKLRAVGGEAF
TRBV5-1	TRBJ2-5	ASSPNRGRETQY
TRBV19	TRBJ1-2	ASSLGTPPNYGYT
TRBV5-1	TRBJ1-1	ASSLSNMNTEAF
TRBV11-2	TRBJ1-2	ASSLAPGQADYGYT
TRBV5-4	TRBJ1-2	ASSSTGDTSYGYT
TRBV6-5	TRBJ1-6	ASSYSSAYNSPLH
TRBV6-5	TRBJ2-5	ASSYSAGALETQY
TRBV4-1	TRBJ2-7	ASSQDGGEQY
TRBV7-2	TRBJ1-1	ASSLVTEAF
TRBV11-2	TRBJ2-7	ASRRLAGPYEQY
TRBV27	TRBJ2-7	ASSLTHGIEQY
TRBV5-1	TRBJ2-3	ASSPGTSGRAGTDTQY
TRBV11-1	TRBJ1-5	ASSLRAGHNQPQH
TRBV7-9	TRBJ1-3	ASSPALDIY
TRBV7-2	TRBJ2-5	ASSSRDGGTQY
TRBV28	TRBJ1-4	ASSLGQDEKLF
TRBV11-2	TRBJ1-6	ASSFGGTESPLH
TRBV7-9	TRBJ2-7	ASSPKLRVGNEQY
TRBV15	TRBJ2-7	ATSRDPVVAYEQY
TRBV9	TRBJ2-3	ASSVAGGGRQGMHTDTQY
TRBV6-1	TRBJ1-5	ASSDGLAWGQPQH